A selection of T cell receptor beta chains follows, all from one sample in a study of T cells in Graves' hyperthyroidism and ophthalmopathy. TCRdb processed the multiplex PCR reads anew with MiXCR; each CDR3 protein has one entry. This sample yields roughly 700,000 distinct CDR3 sequences, of which 12% to 15% are seen a single time; more than 8.5% belongs to the top ten. What was sequenced was blood. The receptors shown here come from a woman under 30 with Graves' hyperthyroidism. The CDR3 runs from the conserved cysteine through the conserved F or W. D genes are given only for firm matches. A row's size may be missing; if present it is once, few, many or a size class.

D	V	J	size	CDR3	DNA
TRBD2	TRBV28	TRBJ2-3	many	CATSTSAYTDTQYF	TGTGCCACCTCGACTAGCGCCTACACAGATACGCAGTATTTT
-	TRBV15	TRBJ1-6	-	CATSRDVGSPLHF	TGTGCCACCAGCAGGGACGTGGGCTCACCCCTCCACTTT
TRBD2	TRBV20-1	TRBJ2-1	many	CSAKTSGIGEQFF	TGCAGTGCTAAGACTAGCGGGATAGGCGAGCAGTTCTTC
-	TRBV7-9	TRBJ2-3	many	CASSLVTAFTDTQYF	TGTGCCAGCAGCTTAGTTACAGCCTTCACAGATACGCAGTATTTT
TRBD2	TRBV7-3	TRBJ2-1	-	CASSPRGLAGERYEQFF	TGTGCCAGCAGCCCGAGGGGGCTAGCGGGAGAGCGGTATGAGCAGTTCTTC
-	TRBV29-1	TRBJ1-2	many	CSVEEESGYTF	TGCAGCGTTGAAGAAGAGAGTGGCTACACCTTC
TRBD2	TRBV7-2	TRBJ2-3	few	CASTYRASGIDTQYF	TGTGCCAGCACTTATCGGGCTAGCGGGATTGATACGCAGTATTTT
TRBD1	TRBV20-1	TRBJ2-1	few	CSASDGTGAYNEQFF	TGCAGTGCTAGTGACGGGACAGGGGCTTACAATGAGCAGTTCTTC
-	TRBV18	TRBJ2-1	-	CASSQSSGPLFYEQFF	TGTGCCAGCTCGCAGTCTTCCGGGCCCCTTTTCTATGAGCAGTTCTTC
TRBD2	TRBV11-3	TRBJ2-1	few	CASSLQAGVSYNEQFF	TGTGCCAGCAGCTTACAGGCGGGAGTGTCCTACAATGAGCAGTTCTTC
-	TRBV11-2	TRBJ2-1	many	CASSFVLNNEQFF	TGTGCCAGCAGCTTCGTCTTAAACAATGAGCAGTTCTTC
-	TRBV7-9	TRBJ1-3	-	CASSIRGAGARGNTIYF	TGTGCCAGCAGCATCCGGGGGGCGGGGGCGCGAGGAAACACCATATATTTT
-	TRBV18	TRBJ1-2	-	CASSLVGPDVGGYTF	TGTGCCAGCTCGTTGGTCGGACCCGACGTGGGGGGCTACACCTTC
TRBD1	TRBV4-1	TRBJ2-1	once	CASSHPGTGGSDEQFF	TGCGCCAGCAGCCACCCTGGGACAGGGGGCTCGGATGAGCAGTTCTTC
TRBD1	TRBV4-2	TRBJ1-5	many	CASSLLRQGGNQPQHF	TGTGCCAGCAGCCTACTCCGACAGGGCGGCAATCAGCCCCAGCATTTT
TRBD1	TRBV5-6	TRBJ1-1	many	CASSRRQGMNTEAFF	TGTGCCAGCAGCCGTCGACAGGGCATGAACACTGAAGCTTTCTTT
TRBD1	TRBV19	TRBJ1-5	few	CASTAGGQPQHF	TGTGCCAGTACCGCAGGGGGGCAGCCCCAGCATTTT
TRBD1	TRBV6-7	TRBJ2-3	few	CASNLGQGVTDTQYF	TGTGCCAGCAATTTGGGACAGGGAGTCACAGATACGCAGTATTTT
TRBD2	TRBV10-3	TRBJ2-5	many	CAISESWRTSGSVGETQYF	TGTGCCATCAGTGAGTCGTGGAGGACTAGCGGGAGCGTTGGAGAGACCCAGTACTTC
-	TRBV24-1	TRBJ2-1	-	CATSDRAYNEQFF	TGTGCCACCAGTGATAGAGCGTACAATGAGCAGTTCTTC
TRBD2	TRBV15	TRBJ2-7	-	CATSRASGRAYEQYF	TGTGCCACCAGCAGGGCTAGCGGGAGGGCCTACGAGCAGTACTTC
-	TRBV5-1	TRBJ2-1	-	CASRKPEGHNEQFF	TGCGCCAGCAGAAAACCAGAGGGTCACAATGAGCAGTTCTTC
-	TRBV12-3/TRBV12-4	TRBJ1-1	many	CASRPNTRPQAFF	TGTGCCAGCAGACCCAATACAAGGCCCCAAGCTTTCTTT
-	TRBV12-3/TRBV12-4	TRBJ1-5	-	CASSLATGSEPQHF	TGTGCCAGCAGTTTAGCCACAGGGTCAGAGCCCCAGCATTTT
-	TRBV18	TRBJ2-1	many	CASSPNGGNEQFF	TGTGCCAGCTCACCCAATGGCGGGAATGAGCAGTTCTTC
-	TRBV20-1	TRBJ2-5	-	CSAKLWGQETQYF	TGCAGTGCTAAACTTTGGGGTCAAGAGACCCAGTACTTC
-	TRBV11-2	TRBJ2-1	-	CASRITLGRRDSLNGRRAYNEQFF	TGTGCCAGCAGGATAACACTGGGCCGCCGGGACTCTCTTAATGGCCGGAGGGCATACAATGAGCAGTTCTTC
-	TRBV6-1	TRBJ2-1	many	CASSFVWGGDEQFF	TGTGCCAGCTCCTTTGTTTGGGGAGGTGATGAGCAGTTCTTC